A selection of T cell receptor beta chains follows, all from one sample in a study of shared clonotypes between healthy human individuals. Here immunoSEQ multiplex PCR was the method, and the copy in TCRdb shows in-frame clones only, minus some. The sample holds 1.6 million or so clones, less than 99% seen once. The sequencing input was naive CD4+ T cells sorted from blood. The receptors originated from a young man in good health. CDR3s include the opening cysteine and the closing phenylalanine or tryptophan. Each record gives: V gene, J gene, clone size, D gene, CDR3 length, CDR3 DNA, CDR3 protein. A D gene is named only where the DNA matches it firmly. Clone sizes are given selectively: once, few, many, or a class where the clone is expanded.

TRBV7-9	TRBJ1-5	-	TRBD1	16	TGTGCCAGCAGCTTAGCGCTGGGACAGGGCAATCAGCCCCAGCATTTT	CASSLALGQGNQPQHF
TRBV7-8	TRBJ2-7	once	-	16	TGTGCCAGCAGCTTAGAGGGGGGGAGGCGAAACTACGAGCAGTACTTC	CASSLEGGRRNYEQYF
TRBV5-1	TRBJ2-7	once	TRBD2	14	TGCGCCAGCAGCACGAGCGGGAGCTCCTACGAGCAGTACTTC	CASSTSGSSYEQYF
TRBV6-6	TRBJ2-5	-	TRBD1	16	TGTGCCAGCAGGGGCCCGGGACAGGGAGAATTAGAGACCCAGTACTTC	CASRGPGQGELETQYF
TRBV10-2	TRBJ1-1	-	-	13	TGCGCCAGCATCGGGTGGGGAGGAGCTGAAGCTTTCTTT	CASIGWGGAEAFF
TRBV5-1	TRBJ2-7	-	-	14	TGCGCCAGCAGCGACCAGGGAGTCAGGTACGAGCAGTACTTC	CASSDQGVRYEQYF
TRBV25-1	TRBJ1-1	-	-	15	TGTGCCAGCAGTGAATCGGCGGCAAGGAACACTGAAGCTTTCTTT	CASSESAARNTEAFF
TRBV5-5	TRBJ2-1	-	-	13	TGTGCCAGCAGCCGGGATTTACGGAATGAGCAGTTCTTC	CASSRDLRNEQFF
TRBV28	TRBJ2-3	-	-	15	TGTGCCAGCAGTTTCTTAGCTGGGGCTCAGGATACGCAGTATTTT	CASSFLAGAQDTQYF
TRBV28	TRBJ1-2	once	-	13	TGTGCCAGCACCTCCTTCGGTACCTATGGCTACACCTTC	CASTSFGTYGYTF
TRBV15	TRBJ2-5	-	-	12	TGTGCCACCAGCAGTCCCCAAGAGACCCAGTACTTC	CATSSPQETQYF
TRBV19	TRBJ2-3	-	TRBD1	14	TGTGCCAGTAGTACCGGACAGGGATTAGATACGCAGTATTTT	CASSTGQGLDTQYF
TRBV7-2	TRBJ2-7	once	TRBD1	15	TGTGCCAGCAGCTGGGGCGGGACAGGGGGTCACGAGCAGTACTTC	CASSWGGTGGHEQYF
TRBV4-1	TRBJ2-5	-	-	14	TGCGCCAGCAGCCAAGTACCAAGCCAAGAGACCCAGTACTTC	CASSQVPSQETQYF
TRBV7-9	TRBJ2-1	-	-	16	TGTGCCAGCAGCCCGATAAGCGGAGGTACCTACAATGAGCAGTTCTTC	CASSPISGGTYNEQFF
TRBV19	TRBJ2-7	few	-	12	TGTGCCAGTAGGGACAGATCCTACGAGCAGTACTTC	CASRDRSYEQYF
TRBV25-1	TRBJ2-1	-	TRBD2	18	TGTGCCAGCAGTGACGGGGCTAGCGGGAGGGCCCCCTACAATGAGCAGTTCTTC	CASSDGASGRAPYNEQFF
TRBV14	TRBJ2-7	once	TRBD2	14	TGTGCCAGCAGCCCGGCGGGAGGGCCGAGGGAGCAGTACTTC	CASSPAGGPREQYF
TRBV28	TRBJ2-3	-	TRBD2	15	TGTGCCAGCACCAATGGACTAGCGAGCACAGATACGCAGTATTTT	CASTNGLASTDTQYF
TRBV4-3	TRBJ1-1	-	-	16	TGCGCCAGCAGCACAGACAGCTATAACGCGAACACTGAAGCTTTCTTT	CASSTDSYNANTEAFF
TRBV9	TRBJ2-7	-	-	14	TGTGCCAGCAGCGTAGATGGACAGACCCACGAGCAGTACTTC	CASSVDGQTHEQYF
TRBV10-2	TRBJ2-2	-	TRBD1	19	TGCGCCAGCAGTGATTTCCCGGGACAGCACTTCGCGAACACCGGGGAGCTGTTTTTT	CASSDFPGQHFANTGELFF
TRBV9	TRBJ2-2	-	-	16	TGTGCCAGCAGCGTCTATACTAGTATCTCTTCTGGGGAGCTGTTTTTT	CASSVYTSISSGELFF
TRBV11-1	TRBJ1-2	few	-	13	TGTGCCAGCAGTCTCACAGGGATCTATGGCTACACCTTC	CASSLTGIYGYTF
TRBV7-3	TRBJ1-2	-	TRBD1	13	TGTGCCAGCAGCCCAGGACAGGGCACGCGCTACACCTTC	CASSPGQGTRYTF
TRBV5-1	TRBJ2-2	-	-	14	TGCGCCAGCAGCTTGGGTGGAAGGAACGGGGAGCTGTTTTTT	CASSLGGRNGELFF
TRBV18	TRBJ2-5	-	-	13	TGTGCCAGCTCACCTTTCTCCTCAGAGACCCAGTACTTC	CASSPFSSETQYF
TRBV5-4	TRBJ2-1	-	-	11	TGTGCCAGCAGCGTTAGCAGTGAGCAGTTCTTC	CASSVSSEQFF
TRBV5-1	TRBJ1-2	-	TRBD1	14	TGCGCCAGCAGCTTCGGACAGGGCGACTATGGCTACACCTTC	CASSFGQGDYGYTF
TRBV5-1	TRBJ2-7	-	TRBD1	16	TGCGCCAGCAGTATATCCGCTCGGACAGGGAGATACGAGCAGTACTTC	CASSISARTGRYEQYF
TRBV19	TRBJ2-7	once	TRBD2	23	TGTGCCAGTAGTCGGTTCTCGAGGACAGGGACGGGAGGGACTAGCGGAAGACTCTACGAGCAGTACTTC	CASSRFSRTGTGGTSGRLYEQYF
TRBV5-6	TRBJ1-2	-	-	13	TGTGCCAGCAGCTTTCCGGACAGACAGGGCTACACCTTC	CASSFPDRQGYTF
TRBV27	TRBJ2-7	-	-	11	TGTGCCAGCAGTCGACAGCATAAGCAGTACTTC	CASSRQHKQYF
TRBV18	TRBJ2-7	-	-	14	TGTGCCAGCTCAGGGGCAGGGACGTCCTACGAGCAGTACTTC	CASSGAGTSYEQYF
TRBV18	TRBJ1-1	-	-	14	TGTGCCAGCTCCCAAGACATCAAGGACACTGAAGCTTTCTTT	CASSQDIKDTEAFF
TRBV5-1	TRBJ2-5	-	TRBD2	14	TGCGCCAGCACTACTAGCGGGAGGGCGGAGACCCAGTACTTC	CASTTSGRAETQYF
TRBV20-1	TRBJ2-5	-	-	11	TGCAGTGCTAGGGCCGGTGAGACCCAGTACTTC	CSARAGETQYF
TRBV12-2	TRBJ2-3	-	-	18	TGTGCAAGTCGCTTAGCGGGGCAGGGATCCTCTAGCACAGATACGCAGTATTTT	CASRLAGQGSSSTDTQYF
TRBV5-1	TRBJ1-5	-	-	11	TGCGCCAGCCAGATCGGTCAGCCCCAGCATTTT	CASQIGQPQHF
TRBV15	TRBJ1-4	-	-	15	TGTGCCACCAGCAGATCGCCAGGGGCGGGTGAAAAACTGTTTTTT	CATSRSPGAGEKLFF
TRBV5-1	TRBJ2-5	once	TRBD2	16	TGCGCCAGCAGCTCCGAGGGACTAGCGGGAGTAGAGACCCAGTACTTC	CASSSEGLAGVETQYF
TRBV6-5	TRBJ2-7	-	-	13	TGTGCCAGCAGCGGGATTATGTTCTACGAGCAGTACTTC	CASSGIMFYEQYF
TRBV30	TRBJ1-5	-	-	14	TGTGCCTGGAGTGTACGAAGGGAAGATCAGCCCCAGCATTTT	CAWSVRREDQPQHF
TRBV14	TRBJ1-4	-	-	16	TGTGCCAGCAGCCCACTTAAGACCGGTCCCCATGAAAAACTGTTTTTT	CASSPLKTGPHEKLFF
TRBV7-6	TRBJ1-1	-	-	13	TGTGCCAGCAGCTTAAACGGGGCAACTGAAGCTTTCTTT	CASSLNGATEAFF
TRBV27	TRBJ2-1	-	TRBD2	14	TGTGCCAGCAGTAGCGGGAGGCAGGCCAATGAGCAGTTCTTC	CASSSGRQANEQFF
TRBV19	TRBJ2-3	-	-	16	TGTGCCAGTAGTGGGGGGGACAGACACACGCTGGATACGCAGTATTTT	CASSGGDRHTLDTQYF
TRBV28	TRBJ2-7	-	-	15	TGTGCCAGCAGTACTCATTCCGGGAGTAGGTACGAGCAGTACTTC	CASSTHSGSRYEQYF
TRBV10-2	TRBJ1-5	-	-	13	TGCGCCAGCAGTGAAGAGGAGGGGCAGCCCCAGCATTTT	CASSEEEGQPQHF
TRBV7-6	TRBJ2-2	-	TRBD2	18	TGTGCCAGCAGCTCCCCGGGACTAGCGGGAGGTTACACCGGGGAGCTGTTTTTT	CASSSPGLAGGYTGELFF
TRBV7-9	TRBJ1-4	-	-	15	TGTGCCAGCAGCCGGGACGGATCGGAAAATGAAAAACTGTTTTTT	CASSRDGSENEKLFF
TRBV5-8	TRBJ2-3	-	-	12	TGTGCCAGCAGCCCGCAGGGAGATACGCAGTATTTT	CASSPQGDTQYF
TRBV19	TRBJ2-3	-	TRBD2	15	TGTGCCAGTAGTATCTCCCTAGCGGTGTTAGATACGCAGTATTTT	CASSISLAVLDTQYF
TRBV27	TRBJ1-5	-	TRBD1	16	TGTGCCAGCAGTTTGTCCACAGGGGGCGGCAATCAGCCCCAGCATTTT	CASSLSTGGGNQPQHF
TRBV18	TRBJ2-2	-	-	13	TGTGCCAGCTCACCACCGAGACCCGGGGAGCTGTTTTTT	CASSPPRPGELFF
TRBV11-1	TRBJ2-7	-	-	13	TGTGCCAGCAGCGTGGGACCTATCTACGAGCAGTACTTC	CASSVGPIYEQYF
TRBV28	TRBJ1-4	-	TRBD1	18	TGTGCCAGCAGTCCATTCCGTGAGACAGGGGGGGCCAGGGAAAAACTGTTTTTT	CASSPFRETGGAREKLFF
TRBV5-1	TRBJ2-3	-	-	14	TGCGCCAGCAGCTCTATTCAGGGCACAGATACGCAGTATTTT	CASSSIQGTDTQYF
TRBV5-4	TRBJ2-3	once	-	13	TGTGCCAGCGGTTTCCAGGGAAAGGATACGCAGTATTTT	CASGFQGKDTQYF